The clone carrying this T cell receptor beta chain was observed once. CDR1 and CDR2 (germline): GTSNPN, SVGIG (reference sequence). V was pared by 4 bases and J by 0 bases, with 13 bases between. The CDR3 spans 14 residues. The data were taken from a study of cytomegalovirus exposure and HLA in healthy donors. Vbeta (60) and Jbeta (13) primers were used in the PCR. This table comes from immunoSEQ multiplex PCR, and its TCRdb copy is limited to in-frame clones, with some not included. The sample lists roughly 160,000 clones; around 77% were seen once. Sequenced material: PBMCs. The chain joins TRBV30 to TRBJ2-7; D possibly corresponds to TRBD1 (6 bases). This receptor was identified in a middle-aged man in good health and CMV-seropositive. The CDR3 here is CAWNPIRGSYEQYF. The CDR3 DNA reads TGTGCCTGGAATCCCATCAGGGGCTCCTACGAGCAGTACTTC.